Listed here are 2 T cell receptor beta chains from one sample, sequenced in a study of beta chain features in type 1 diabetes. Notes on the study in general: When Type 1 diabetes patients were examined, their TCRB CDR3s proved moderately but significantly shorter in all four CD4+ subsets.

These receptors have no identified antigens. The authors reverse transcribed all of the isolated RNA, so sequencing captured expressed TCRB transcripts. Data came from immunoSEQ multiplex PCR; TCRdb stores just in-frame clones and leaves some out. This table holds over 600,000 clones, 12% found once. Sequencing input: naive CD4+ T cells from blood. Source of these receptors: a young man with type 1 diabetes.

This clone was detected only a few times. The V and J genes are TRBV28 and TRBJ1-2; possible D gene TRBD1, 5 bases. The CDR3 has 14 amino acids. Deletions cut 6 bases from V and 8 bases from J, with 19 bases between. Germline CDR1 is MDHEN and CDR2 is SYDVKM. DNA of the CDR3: TGTGCCAGCAGAACCTCCTCCGGGGCGGAAGGCTACACCTTC. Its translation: CASRTSSGAEGYTF.

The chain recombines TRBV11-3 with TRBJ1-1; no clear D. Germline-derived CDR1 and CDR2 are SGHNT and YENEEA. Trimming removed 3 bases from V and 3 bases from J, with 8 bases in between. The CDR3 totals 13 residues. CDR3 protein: CASSFGSDTEAFF. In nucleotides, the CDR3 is TGTGCCAGCAGCTTCGGCTCCGACACTGAAGCTTTCTTT.